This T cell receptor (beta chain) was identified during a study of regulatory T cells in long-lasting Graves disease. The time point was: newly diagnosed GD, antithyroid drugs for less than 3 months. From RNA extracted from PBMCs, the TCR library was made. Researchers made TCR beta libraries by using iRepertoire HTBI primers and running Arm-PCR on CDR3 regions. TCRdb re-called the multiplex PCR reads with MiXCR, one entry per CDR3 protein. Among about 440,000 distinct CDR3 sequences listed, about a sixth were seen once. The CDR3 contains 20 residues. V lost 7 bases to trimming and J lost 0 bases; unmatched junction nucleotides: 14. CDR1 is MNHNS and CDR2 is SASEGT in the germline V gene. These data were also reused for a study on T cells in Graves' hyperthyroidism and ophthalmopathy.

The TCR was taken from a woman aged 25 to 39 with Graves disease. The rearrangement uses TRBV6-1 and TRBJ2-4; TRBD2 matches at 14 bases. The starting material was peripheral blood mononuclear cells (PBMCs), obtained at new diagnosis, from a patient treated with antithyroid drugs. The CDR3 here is CASTSSGLAGGGLAKNIQYF. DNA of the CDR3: TGTGCCAGCACTTCAAGCGGACTAGCGGGAGGCGGCCTAGCCAAAAACATTCAGTACTTC.